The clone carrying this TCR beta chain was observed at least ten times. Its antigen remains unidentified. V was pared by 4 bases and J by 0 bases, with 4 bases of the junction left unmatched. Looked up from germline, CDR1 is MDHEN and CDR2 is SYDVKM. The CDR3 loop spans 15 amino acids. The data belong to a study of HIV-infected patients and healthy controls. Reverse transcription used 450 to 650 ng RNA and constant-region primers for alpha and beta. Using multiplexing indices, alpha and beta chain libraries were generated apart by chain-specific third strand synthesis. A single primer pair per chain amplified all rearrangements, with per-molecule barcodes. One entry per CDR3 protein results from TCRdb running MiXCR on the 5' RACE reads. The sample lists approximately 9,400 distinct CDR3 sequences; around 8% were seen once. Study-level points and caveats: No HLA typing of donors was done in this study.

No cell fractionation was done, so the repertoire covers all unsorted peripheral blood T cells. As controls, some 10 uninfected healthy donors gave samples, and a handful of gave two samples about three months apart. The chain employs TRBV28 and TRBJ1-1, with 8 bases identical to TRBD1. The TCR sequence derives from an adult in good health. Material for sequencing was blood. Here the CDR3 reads CASSSGQGLNTEAFF. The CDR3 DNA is TGTGCCAGCAGTTCCGGACAGGGTTTGAACACTGAAGCTTTCTTT. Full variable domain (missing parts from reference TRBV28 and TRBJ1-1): DVKVTQSSRYLVKRTGEKVFLECVQDMDHENMFWYRQDPGLGLRLIYFSYDVKMKEKGDIPEGYSVSREKKERFSLILESASTNQTSMYLCASSSGQGLNTEAFFGQGTRLTVV.